This entry lists 12 T cell receptor beta chains sequenced from one sample in a study of blood T cell repertoires in COVID-19. Some clones are missing from TCRdb's copy, which holds only in-frame ones; the method was immunoSEQ multiplex PCR. The table has more than 200,000 clones, more than 60% seen once. Sequencing was carried out using peripheral blood. The origin of the receptors is a woman aged 40-49 years with active or convalescent COVID-19.

V usage is TRBV2 and J usage is TRBJ2-3, with a tentative D call TRBD1 (6 bases). Germline CDR1 is SNHLY and CDR2 is FYNNEI. This CDR3 has 14 residues. The V end lost 5 bases, the J end lost 3 bases, and 12 bases lay between the germline ends. The CDR3 is CASSLVRGTDTQYF. The CDR3 DNA sequence: TGTGCCAGCAGTCTAGTCAGGGGTACAGATACGCAGTATTTT.

J is TRBJ1-2 and V is TRBV29-1, with 8 nucleotides matching TRBD1. The CDR3 runs 13 residues. V shed 3 bases, J shed 6 bases, and the junction held 6 bases outside the gene matches. CDR1 SQVTM and CDR2 ANQGSEA come from the germline V gene. This CDR3 is CSVDPTGEDGYTF. The CDR3 nucleotides are TGCAGCGTTGACCCGACAGGGGAGGATGGCTACACCTTC.

The chain has TRBV3-1 (or the pseudogene TRBV3-2) and TRBJ2-3, with 9 bases lining up with TRBD2. Unmatched junction bases numbered 13, after V lost 5 bases and J lost 4 bases. The CDR3 runs 17 residues. CDR1 LGHDT and CDR2 YNNKEL come from the germline V gene (reference sequence). CDR3 DNA sequence: TGTGCCAGCAGCACCAGGCTAGCGGGGAGCATGGCAGATACGCAGTATTTT. It yields the protein CASSTRLAGSMADTQYF.

This chain joins TRBV2 and TRBJ2-1; D is undetermined. CDR3 size: 15 residues. Germline V CDR1 and CDR2: SNHLY, FYNNEI. V lost 9 bases and J lost 0, with 15 bases in between. The CDR3 DNA reads as TGTGCCAGGGGCCCGTCCTCAAGCTCCTACAATGAGCAGTTCTTC. It yields the protein CARGPSSSSYNEQFF.

CDR3 residues: CASSQDPTPWEGVEQYF. The CDR3 region has the DNA TGCGCCAGCAGCCAAGATCCCACCCCGTGGGAGGGCGTAGAGCAGTACTTC. The chain joins TRBV4-1 to TRBJ2-7; 7 positions match TRBD2. The germline gives CDR1 MGHRA, CDR2 YSYEKL. The CDR3 contains 17 residues. Germline trimming cut 0 bases from V and 7 bases from J; bases unmatched to any gene: 15.

The chain uses TRBV6-5 and TRBJ1-2; weak D call: TRBD1 (5 bases). The CDR3 is 12 amino acids. In germline, CDR1 is MNHEY, CDR2 SVGAGI. V was clipped by 7 bases and J by 2 bases, with 8 bases between them. The CDR3 DNA reads TGTGCCAGCATCGGGGGGAACTATGGCTACACCTTC. The encoded protein is CASIGGNYGYTF.

The chain combines TRBV24-1 with TRBJ2-1; TRBD2 matches at 9 bases. V shed 1 base and J 3 bases; nucleotides not matched to a gene: 3. CDR1 is KGHDR, CDR2 SFDVKD, per germline. The CDR3 is 16 amino acids. In nucleotides, the CDR3 is TGTGCCACCAGTGATTTAGGCGGGGGGGGCTACAATGAGCAGTTCTTC. This gives the protein CATSDLGGGGYNEQFF.

This clone was seen a handful of times. The chain has TRBV9 and TRBJ2-7; 12 nucleotides match TRBD1. The CDR3 loop spans 15 amino acids. Germline V gives CDR1 SGDLS, CDR2 YYNGEE. The trim removed 3 bases at V and 6 bases at J, leaving 7 bases unmatched. The CDR3 region is CASSAGTGGSSEQYF. In DNA, the CDR3 is TGTGCCAGCAGCGCCGGGACAGGGGGCTCTAGCGAGCAGTACTTC.

A few counts support this clone. The chain recombines TRBV12-3 or TRBV12-4 with TRBJ2-5; D uncertain. The CDR3 runs 13 residues. The V gene lost 3 bases and the J gene lost 13 bases, with 18 bases spanning the gap. CDR3 sequence (DNA): TGTGCCAGCAGTTTGAATACCGTGACTTTGGGGTACTTC. It encodes CASSLNTVTLGYF.

This clone was detected once. This chain connects TRBV5-1 to TRBJ1-4, with D hard to call. The CDR3 is 15 residues long. V lost 4 bases and J 2 bases, leaving 12 bases between the germline ends. Germline V lookup: CDR1 SGHRS, CDR2 YFSETQ. The CDR3: CASSLVSGTNEKLFF. The DNA for the CDR3 is TGCGCCAGCAGCCTCGTCTCAGGCACTAATGAAAAACTGTTTTTT.

The chain couples TRBV6-5 to TRBJ1-2; possibly TRBD1 for D (6 bases). Germline loops: CDR1 MNHEY, CDR2 SVGAGI. This CDR3 spans 13 amino acids. The V end was cut by 7 bases, the J end by 5 bases, with 14 bases between. Here the CDR3 reads CASTFRGSYGYTF. CDR3 sequence (DNA): TGTGCCAGCACCTTCAGGGGATCTTATGGCTACACCTTC.

The chain couples TRBV5-1 to TRBJ2-5, with D possibly matching TRBD2 (5 bases). CDR3 length: 14 amino acids. Germline V gene sequence: CDR1 SGHRS, CDR2 YFSETQ. V was pared by 0 bases and J by 6 bases, with 12 bases between. The CDR3 loop reads CASSLGPGEKTQYF. CDR3 nucleotide sequence: TGCGCCAGCAGCTTGGGACCCGGGGAAAAGACCCAGTACTTC.